These 23 T cell receptor beta chains originate from one sample sequenced in a study of cytomegalovirus exposure and HLA in healthy donors. PCR used 60 Vbeta primers and 13 Jbeta primers. Assay: immunoSEQ multiplex PCR; the TCRdb copy retains only in-frame clones and omits some. The sample yields 100,000 to 150,000 clones, around 83% seen once. Sequencing used PBMCs. The receptors come from a man between 50 and 59 years old in good health and CMV-seronegative.

The CDR3 nucleotides are TGTGCCAGTAGTGTTAGCGGGTTACGCTACGAGCAGTACTTC. It encodes CASSVSGLRYEQYF. The J gene is TRBJ2-7, the V gene TRBV19; 7 bases fit TRBD2. The length of the CDR3 is 14 residues. The germline gives CDR1 LNHDA, CDR2 SQIVND (reference sequence). The V gene end was trimmed by 5 bases and the J gene end by 3 bases; junction bases not matched to a gene: 7.

The chain employs TRBV5-1 and TRBJ2-2; perhaps TRBD1 as D (5 bases). This CDR3 spans 13 amino acids. Trimming left V 6 bases short and J 4 bases short, with 10 bases between. The germline CDR1 and CDR2 sequences are SGHRS and YFSETQ. The CDR3 reads CASTRQGTGELFF. CDR3 sequence (DNA): TGCGCCAGCACCCGCCAGGGCACCGGGGAGCTGTTTTTT. The whole variable domain, filled in from reference TRBV5-1 and TRBJ2-2, reads KAGVTQTPRYLIKTRGQQVTLSCSPISGHRSVSWYQQTPGQGLQFLFEYFSETQRNKGNFPGRFSGRQFSNSRSEMNVSTLELGDSALYLCASTRQGTGELFFGEGSRLTVL.

This chain links TRBV7-9 with TRBJ1-2; 7 bases line up with TRBD1. CDR3 size: 14 residues. CDR1 is SEHNR and CDR2 is FQNEAQ in the germline V gene (reference sequence). V lost 5 bases to trimming and J lost 6 bases; unmatched junction nucleotides: 9. The chain's CDR3 is CASSQGGTSDGYTF. CDR3 coding DNA: TGTGCCAGCAGCCAGGGGGGAACGAGTGATGGCTACACCTTC.

This chain links TRBV15 with TRBJ2-2, with D unresolved. This CDR3 has 12 amino acids. Trimming removed 2 bases at V and 8 bases at J, with 6 bases between. CDR1 is LNHNV and CDR2 is YYDKDF in the germline V gene (reference sequence). CDR3 loop: CATSRHRGELFF. The CDR3 DNA is TGTGCCACCAGCAGACATCGGGGGGAGCTGTTTTTT.

The chain uses TRBV1 and TRBJ1-1. TRBV1 corresponds to a pseudogene. The CDR3 sequence is 14 residues long. This chain's CDR3 is CTSAQRGRHLEAFF. Written as DNA, the CDR3 is TGCACCAGCGCCCAACGGGGGAGGCATCTTGAAGCTTTCTTT.

This chain uses TRBV7-2 with TRBJ2-3, with TRBD2 as a possible D gene (5 bases). Germline V gives CDR1 SGHTA, CDR2 FQGNSA. The CDR3 length is 13 residues. V shed 5 bases and J shed 1 base, with 7 bases lying between them. The CDR3 loop reads CASSARGTDTQYF. The DNA of the CDR3 is TGTGCCAGCAGCGCGAGGGGCACAGATACGCAGTATTTT.

To note about this clone: The sample carries other DNA sequences with the same CDR3. The J gene is TRBJ2-7, the V gene TRBV5-1; D is unclear. This CDR3 has 14 amino acids. The V end lost 0 bases, the J end lost 0 bases, and 7 bases lay between the germline ends. Looked up from germline, CDR1 is SGHRS and CDR2 is YFSETQ. The CDR3 loop is CASSLDRSSYEQYF. The CDR3, as DNA: TGCGCCAGCAGCTTGGATAGAAGCTCCTACGAGCAGTACTTC.

V and J are TRBV2 and TRBJ1-4, with a possible D match to TRBD1 (5 bases). Per germline, CDR1 SNHLY and CDR2 FYNNEI. The length of the CDR3 is 15 residues. V gave up 2 bases and J gave up 0 bases, with 7 bases separating them. The CDR3 reads CASSEQGATNEKLFF. The CDR3 DNA follows: TGTGCCAGCAGTGAACAGGGTGCAACTAATGAAAAACTGTTTTTT.

CDR3 nucleotides: TGTGCCAGCCATGCGGGCGCGCCTTCGGAGCAGTTCTTC. Its translation: CASHAGAPSEQFF. The V call is TRBV2, the J call TRBJ2-1; possibly TRBD2 for D (5 bases). Per the germline V gene, CDR1 is SNHLY and CDR2 is FYNNEI. V dropped 8 bases and J dropped 10 bases, with 18 bases sitting between them. This CDR3 has 13 amino acids.

J is TRBJ2-2 and V is TRBV6-1, with D possibly being TRBD1 (6 bases). The ends were cut back, 10 bases at V and 5 bases at J, with 17 bases in the middle. Germline CDR1 MNHNS, CDR2 SASEGT. This CDR3 is 14 amino acids long. CDR3 nucleotides: TGTGCCATCGTTAGGGGGAGTTTTACCGGGGAGCTGTTTTTT. Its protein is CAIVRGSFTGELFF.

This clone was observed a few times. The chain uses TRBV5-1 and TRBJ1-1; TRBD1 matches 7 bases. Germline loops: CDR1 SGHRS, CDR2 YFSETQ. The CDR3 extends over 15 amino acids. V was pared by 0 bases and J by 2 bases, with 4 bases of the junction left unmatched. The CDR3 loop is CASSLVAGGNTEAFF. Here the CDR3 DNA reads TGCGCCAGCAGCTTGGTAGCAGGGGGTAACACTGAAGCTTTCTTT.

V and J are TRBV2 and TRBJ2-2, with 7 bases aligning to TRBD2. V lost 6 bases, J lost 4 bases, and 2 bases stayed unmatched. From germline, CDR1 is SNHLY and CDR2 FYNNEI. This CDR3 has 13 residues. The CDR3 coding sequence is TGTGCCAGCAGGCCGGGGGGCACCGGGGAGCTGTTTTTT. It is translated as CASRPGGTGELFF.

The V call is TRBV25-1, the J call TRBJ1-3, with D hard to call. Trimming removed 1 base at V and 5 bases at J, with 9 bases between. The CDR3 spans 14 residues. The germline CDR1 and CDR2 sequences are MGHDK and SYGVNS. CDR3 nucleotides: TGTGCCAGCAGTGAATTAGGGAGCAGAAACACCATATATTTT. Translating gives CASSELGSRNTIYF.

The J gene is TRBJ1-2, the V gene TRBV6-1; a weak D match, TRBD1 (5 bases). The germline V gene has CDR1 MNHNS and CDR2 SASEGT. The V end was cut by 6 bases, the J end by 5 bases, with 10 bases between. The CDR3 runs to 12 residues. In nucleotides, the CDR3 is TGTGCCAGCAGACTCGACAGATATGGCTACACCTTC. This sequence encodes CASRLDRYGYTF.

This clone has just a few counts. V and J are TRBV10-2 and TRBJ2-3, with D possibly being TRBD2 (6 bases). The ends were cut back, 4 bases at V and 7 bases at J, with 15 bases in the middle. CDR3 size: 14 residues. The germline V gene has CDR1 WSHSY and CDR2 SAAADI. CDR3 bases: TGCGCCAGCAGTGTAGAGACTAGGCCTCATACGCAGTATTTT. Translating gives CASSVETRPHTQYF.

This clone was seen a few times. This rearrangement joins TRBV11-2 to TRBJ1-2; D may be TRBD1 (5 bases). The V gene lost 7 bases and the J gene lost 5 bases, with 23 bases spanning the gap. This CDR3 contains 16 residues. Germline CDR1 SGHAT, CDR2 FQNNGV. The CDR3 bases are TGTGCCAGCAATACAGTAAGGGGCAGCGCAATTTATGGCTACACCTTC. This gives the protein CASNTVRGSAIYGYTF.

CDR3 coding DNA: TGTGCCAGCAGTGAGGCGGGGCAGGAGGCCTGGGGGAACATTCAGTACTTC. Translated, it gives CASSEAGQEAWGNIQYF. The gene calls are TRBV2 and TRBJ2-4; weak D call: TRBD2 (6 bases). Germline loops: CDR1 SNHLY, CDR2 FYNNEI. V gave up 3 bases and J gave up 7 bases, with 22 bases separating them. The CDR3 length is 17 residues.

There are a few counts of this clone. The chain uses TRBV27 and TRBJ1-1; D not certain. The V and J ends lost 2 bases and 2 bases respectively, with 6 bases between them. The CDR3 is made up of 13 amino acids. Germline V gene data show CDR1 as MNHEY and CDR2 as SMNVEV (reference sequence). In nucleotides, the CDR3 is TGTGCCAGCAGTTTACAGGCCAACACTGAAGCTTTCTTT. Residues: CASSLQANTEAFF.

The chain links TRBV4-1 to TRBJ1-4; D is uncertain. Germline CDR1 reads MGHRA; CDR2 reads YSYEKL. This CDR3 has 17 residues. Trimming removed 3 bases at V and 0 bases at J, with 14 bases between. The CDR3, as DNA: TGCGCCAGCAGCCAGGGCCCCCTACAAGCAACTAATGAAAAACTGTTTTTT. As protein: CASSQGPLQATNEKLFF.

V is TRBV30 and J is TRBJ1-6, with D perhaps TRBD1 (6 bases). This CDR3 spans 15 amino acids. Germline V gene data show CDR1 as GTSNPN and CDR2 as SVGIG (reference sequence). Trimming left V 0 bases short and J 5 bases short, with 11 bases between. CDR3 nucleotides: TGTGCCTGGAGTGTAGGGGGACACCATAATTCACCCCTCCACTTT. This sequence encodes CAWSVGGHHNSPLHF.

V is TRBV7-9 and J is TRBJ2-7; perhaps TRBD1 as D (6 bases). The V and J ends lost 8 bases and 3 bases respectively, with 14 bases between them. Germline CDR1 reads SEHNR; CDR2 reads FQNEAQ (reference sequence). The CDR3 length is 13 residues. The CDR3 region is CASHEGVNYEQYF. In DNA, the CDR3 is TGTGCCAGCCACGAGGGGGTCAACTACGAGCAGTACTTC.

The chain uses TRBV4-3 and TRBJ2-7; D unresolved. The CDR3 runs 14 residues. V shed 0 bases and J shed 0 bases, with 6 bases lying between them. CDR1 and CDR2 from the germline V gene are LGHNA and YSLEER. CDR3 DNA sequence: TGCGCCAGCAGCCAAGATATAGCCTCCTACGAGCAGTACTTC. This codes for CASSQDIASYEQYF.

The V gene is TRBV27, the J gene TRBJ1-6; 8 nucleotides match TRBD1. The ends lost 3 bases at V and 8 bases at J; junction bases unmatched: 3. Germline CDR1 MNHEY, CDR2 SMNVEV (reference sequence). This CDR3 contains 14 residues. The CDR3 coding sequence is TGTGCCAGCAGTTTTGCAGGGGGCGATTCACCCCTCCACTTT. Translating it yields CASSFAGGDSPLHF.